The 7 T cell receptor beta chains presented below share a single source sample, sequenced in a study of cytomegalovirus exposure and HLA in healthy donors. This PCR relied on a set of 60 Vbeta primers and 13 Jbeta primers. The protocol was immunoSEQ multiplex PCR, while the TCRdb copy is restricted to in-frame clones and leaves out a portion. The sample consists of 110,000 to 150,000 clones, 65% to 80% of them appearing once. Sequenced sample: PBMCs. The source of these receptors is a woman between 45 and 60 years old in good health and CMV-seropositive.

The chain links TRBV6-5 to TRBJ2-1, with TRBD1 matching over 10 bases. Germline loops: CDR1 MNHEY, CDR2 SVGAGI. This CDR3 has 15 amino acids. J was trimmed by 9 bases and V by 6 bases; bases with no gene match: 11. The CDR3 sequence: CASSRTGGRNGEQFF. DNA of the CDR3: TGTGCCAGCAGCCGGACAGGGGGGCGGAATGGTGAGCAGTTCTTC.

This clone showed up just a few times. The V call is TRBV4-1, the J call TRBJ2-7; 8 nucleotides line up with TRBD2. J lost 7 bases, V lost 3 bases, and 8 bases had no gene match. This CDR3 spans 14 amino acids. CDR1 is MGHRA, CDR2 YSYEKL, per germline. The CDR3 protein is CASSHAGGTGEQYF. The CDR3 DNA follows: TGCGCCAGCAGCCATGCGGGGGGAACGGGGGAGCAGTACTTC.

V gene TRBV7-9 combines with J gene TRBJ1-5; TRBD1 matches 8 bases. The V and J ends lost 6 bases and 4 bases, in that order; junction bases with no gene match: 14. This CDR3 spans 17 amino acids. CDR1 is SEHNR and CDR2 is FQNEAQ in the germline V gene (reference sequence). The CDR3: CASSSNPGQGENQPQHF. CDR3 coding DNA: TGTGCCAGCAGTTCAAACCCTGGACAGGGTGAGAATCAGCCCCAGCATTTT.

This clone was detected a few times. The V call is TRBV4-1, the J call TRBJ1-1; D gene uncertain. V was shortened by 0 bases and J by 5 bases, with 13 bases between the two germline ends. There are 15 residues in the CDR3. CDR1 and CDR2 from the germline V gene are MGHRA and YSYEKL. CDR3 in amino acids: CASSQEEIGGTEAFF. For the CDR3, the DNA is TGCGCCAGCAGCCAAGAGGAGATTGGTGGGACTGAAGCTTTCTTT.

This rearrangement joins TRBV9 to TRBJ1-2; TRBD1 aligns across 8 bases. Per the germline V gene, CDR1 is SGDLS and CDR2 is YYNGEE. The CDR3 contains 12 residues. J gave up 6 bases and V 6 bases, and 4 bases lay outside the gene matches. CDR3 loop: CASNRGGHGYTF. CDR3 bases: TGTGCCAGCAACAGGGGGGGGCATGGCTACACCTTC.

V and J are TRBV30 and TRBJ2-7, with D tentatively TRBD1 (6 bases). V lost 5 bases and J lost 2, with 13 bases in between. The CDR3 has 13 amino acids. The germline CDR1 and CDR2 sequences are GTSNPN and SVGIG (reference sequence). CDR3 protein: CAWGLQGPYEQYF. As DNA, the CDR3 is TGTGCCTGGGGTCTACAGGGTCCCTACGAGCAGTACTTC.

This clone was found a few times. CDR3 protein: CASSRDSGDTQYF. CDR3 bases: TGTGCCAGCAGCCGGGACTCTGGGGATACGCAGTATTTT. This sequence joins TRBV11-1 and TRBJ2-3; D may be TRBD2 (6 bases). V lost 5 bases, J lost 6 bases, and 12 bases lay in between. This CDR3 comprises 13 residues. Germline V CDR1 and CDR2: SGHAT, FQDESV (reference sequence).